These 10 T cell receptor beta chains were sequenced from one sample in a study of blood T cell repertoires in COVID-19. Sequenced by immunoSEQ multiplex PCR; TCRdb stores in-frame clones only, minus some. The top ten hold about 6% of the sample, which has 95,000 to 150,000 clones, around 83% seen once. Material for sequencing was peripheral blood. These receptors all come from a man older than 75 with active or convalescent COVID-19.

The rearrangement links TRBV4-2 to TRBJ2-3; TRBD2 aligns across 10 bases. The CDR3 runs to 16 residues. CDR1 is LGHNA, CDR2 YNFKEQ, per germline. With 4 bases clipped from V and 0 bases from J, the junction kept 4 bases outside the gene matches. CDR3 sequence reads: CASSLIAGGSTDTQYF. CDR3 sequence (DNA): TGTGCCAGCAGCCTCATAGCGGGGGGCAGCACAGATACGCAGTATTTT.

This clone was seen a few times. The CDR3 sequence is CASSQGILGITGGDTQYF. The CDR3 bases are TGTGCCAGCAGCCAAGGAATTCTGGGGATCACCGGGGGAGATACGCAGTATTTT. This chain uses TRBV4-2 with TRBJ2-3, with a tentative D call TRBD2 (6 bases). The CDR3 covers 18 residues. V lost 1 base to trimming and J lost 5 bases, with 22 bases between them. CDR1 and CDR2 (germline): LGHNA, YNFKEQ.

The chain has TRBV20-1 and TRBJ2-7; maybe TRBD2 (5 bases). The germline gives CDR1 DFQATT, CDR2 SNEGSKA (reference sequence). The CDR3 is 12 residues long. V was pared by 3 bases and J by 7 bases, with 13 bases between. The CDR3 here is CSASSGPGEQYF. CDR3 nucleotides: TGCAGTGCTAGTTCTGGGCCGGGGGAGCAGTACTTC.

This sequence joins TRBV7-8 and TRBJ1-2; 8 bases agree with TRBD1. The V segment lost 5 bases and the J segment 8 bases; nucleotides outside the gene matches: 4. This CDR3 spans 12 amino acids. Germline assignment: CDR1 SGHVS and CDR2 FQNEAQ. CDR3: CASSQTGGGYTF. The CDR3 DNA is TGTGCCAGCAGCCAAACAGGGGGAGGCTACACCTTC.

The chain employs TRBV7-8 and TRBJ1-2, with D perhaps TRBD1 (6 bases). The CDR3 spans 14 residues. The germline V gene encodes CDR1 SGHVS and CDR2 FQNEAQ. The V and J ends lost 2 bases and 8 bases respectively, with 15 bases between them. This chain's CDR3 is CASSLTGPVSGYTF. The CDR3 DNA sequence: TGTGCCAGCAGCTTAACAGGGCCTGTCTCAGGCTACACCTTC.

V and J are TRBV9 and TRBJ2-1, with a weak D call TRBD1 (5 bases). The CDR3 spans 15 residues. V lost 6 bases and J lost 0, with 13 bases in between. Germline values: CDR1 SGDLS, CDR2 YYNGEE. Here the CDR3 reads CASTGGQSSYNEQFF. The CDR3, as DNA: TGTGCCAGCACCGGCGGACAAAGCTCCTACAATGAGCAGTTCTTC. Full variable domain (missing parts from reference TRBV9 and TRBJ2-1): DSGVTQTPKHLITATGQRVTLRCSPRSGDLSVYWYQQSLDQGLQFLIQYYNGEERAKGNILERFSAQQFPDLHSELNLSSLELGDSALYFCASTGGQSSYNEQFFGPGTRLTVL.

The gene calls are TRBV15 and TRBJ2-7; 12 bases fit TRBD1. The V gene's germline CDR1 is LNHNV and CDR2 YYDKDF (reference sequence). J lost 6 bases, V lost 5 bases, and 11 bases had no gene match. The CDR3 length is 16 residues. The CDR3 protein is CATSPRTGTGGIEQYF. The CDR3 DNA sequence: TGTGCCACCAGCCCCAGGACCGGGACAGGGGGCATCGAGCAGTACTTC.

The V and J genes are TRBV27 and TRBJ2-3, with 13 bases lining up with TRBD2. J lost 3 bases, V lost 4 bases, and 10 bases had no gene match. The CDR3 is 18 amino acids. CDR1 and CDR2 (germline): MNHEY, SMNVEV (reference sequence). The CDR3, as DNA: TGTGCCAGCAGTTCACCCCCCACTAGCGGGGGGGCAACAGATACGCAGTATTTT. Encoded protein: CASSSPPTSGGATDTQYF.

CDR3 bases: TGTGCCTGGACTAGCGGGGGGGCCAGAGAGACCCAGTACTTC. Amino acids: CAWTSGGARETQYF. This chain uses TRBV30 with TRBJ2-5; TRBD2 matches at 12 bases. This CDR3 comprises 14 residues. Germline V gene sequence: CDR1 GTSNPN, CDR2 SVGIG (reference sequence). The J segment lost 4 bases and the V segment lost 4 bases, leaving 4 bases of the junction unmatched.

This clone has more than one count but fewer than ten. CDR3 coding DNA: TGTGCCAGCAGTTACGGAGCGGGGGGGTTGAAGACCCAGTACTTC. Its protein is CASSYGAGGLKTQYF. The chain links TRBV6-5 to TRBJ2-5, with TRBD2 matching over 10 bases. Germline V CDR1 and CDR2: MNHEY, SVGAGI. V lost 2 bases to trimming and J lost 6 bases; unmatched junction nucleotides: 6. This CDR3 has 15 residues.